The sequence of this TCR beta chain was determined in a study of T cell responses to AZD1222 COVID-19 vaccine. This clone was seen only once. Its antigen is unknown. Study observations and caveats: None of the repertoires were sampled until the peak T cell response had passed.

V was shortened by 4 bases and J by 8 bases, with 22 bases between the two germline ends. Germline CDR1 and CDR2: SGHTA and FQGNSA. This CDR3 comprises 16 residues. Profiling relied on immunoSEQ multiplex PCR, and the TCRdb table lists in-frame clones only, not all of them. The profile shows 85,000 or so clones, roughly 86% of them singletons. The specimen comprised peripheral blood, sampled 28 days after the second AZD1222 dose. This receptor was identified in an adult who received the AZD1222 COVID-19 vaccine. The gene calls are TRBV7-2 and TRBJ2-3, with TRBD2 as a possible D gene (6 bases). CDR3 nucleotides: TGTGCCAGCAGCTGGAGCTTGGCGGGGCGCCGAGGTACGCAGTATTTT. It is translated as CASSWSLAGRRGTQYF.